Listed below are T cell receptor beta chains from one sample, sequenced in a study of Graves' ophthalmopathy and Graves' hyperthyroidism. TCRdb re-called the multiplex PCR reads through MiXCR, storing one row per CDR3 protein. The profile shows roughly 1.1 million distinct CDR3 sequences, roughly 35% of them singletons. The sequenced material came from peripheral blood or thyroid tissue (not recorded which). The receptors come from an adult man with Graves' hyperthyroidism. The CDR3 runs from the conserved cysteine through the conserved F or W.

J gene: TRBJ1-2
V gene: TRBV19
CDR3 protein: CASSSTPGTYGYTF

J gene: TRBJ1-1
V gene: TRBV12-3/TRBV12-4
CDR3 protein: CASSPSLGGTEAFF

J gene: TRBJ1-3
V gene: TRBV5-1
CDR3 protein: CASSFDRAANTIYF

J gene: TRBJ2-7
V gene: TRBV10-3
CDR3 protein: CAISEQGGYYEQYF

J gene: TRBJ1-5
V gene: TRBV25-1
CDR3 protein: CASTQGPSNQPQHF

J gene: TRBJ2-7
V gene: TRBV4-3
CDR3 protein: CASSQDSGVSYEQYF

J gene: TRBJ1-3
V gene: TRBV5-6
CDR3 protein: CASSPARGSGNTIYF

J gene: TRBJ2-5
V gene: TRBV7-9
CDR3 protein: CASIPTGRETQYF

J gene: TRBJ1-1
V gene: TRBV12-3/TRBV12-4
CDR3 protein: CASSVSGGTTEAFF

J gene: TRBJ2-2
V gene: TRBV19
CDR3 protein: CASSIGDRGPVTGELFF

J gene: TRBJ2-6
V gene: TRBV6-2/TRBV6-3
CDR3 protein: CASSYGLTISGANVLTF

J gene: TRBJ2-5
V gene: TRBV29-1
CDR3 protein: CSIFRSQETQYF

J gene: TRBJ1-1
V gene: TRBV2
CDR3 protein: CASSSSGQGNTEAFF

J gene: TRBJ2-2
V gene: TRBV9
CDR3 protein: CASSVGAERGELFF

J gene: TRBJ1-1
V gene: TRBV29-1
CDR3 protein: CSVGVYEAFF

J gene: TRBJ1-2
V gene: TRBV25-1
CDR3 protein: CASVVGLYGYTF

J gene: TRBJ2-7
V gene: TRBV20-1
CDR3 protein: CSALVLAGERDEQYF

J gene: TRBJ2-5
V gene: TRBV7-9
CDR3 protein: CASSLSGQGEETQYF

J gene: TRBJ2-5
V gene: TRBV2
CDR3 protein: CASSEKFPRVETQYF

J gene: TRBJ1-2
V gene: TRBV7-9
CDR3 protein: CASSPDGGTYGYTF

J gene: TRBJ2-7
V gene: TRBV10-3
CDR3 protein: CAIAETIYEQYF

J gene: TRBJ1-5
V gene: TRBV29-1
CDR3 protein: CSVGMGGHNQPQHF

J gene: TRBJ1-1
V gene: TRBV7-9
CDR3 protein: CASSAKGRKGDTEAFF

J gene: TRBJ2-6
V gene: TRBV10-3
CDR3 protein: CAITEGVTGANVLTF

J gene: TRBJ1-6
V gene: TRBV19
CDR3 protein: CASRWGRTAKLASPLHF

J gene: TRBJ2-2
V gene: TRBV29-1
CDR3 protein: CSVEDPSGTNTGELFF

J gene: TRBJ2-2
V gene: TRBV24-1
CDR3 protein: CATSDWTGADSPLHFGNTGELFF

J gene: TRBJ1-5
V gene: TRBV5-5
CDR3 protein: CASSAQTGRKEEPQHF

J gene: TRBJ2-7
V gene: TRBV7-9
CDR3 protein: CASSLLPGLAGVGEQYF

J gene: TRBJ1-5
V gene: TRBV19
CDR3 protein: CASSNPRGGHSNQPQHF

J gene: TRBJ1-1
V gene: TRBV10-3
CDR3 protein: CAISGEVNTEAFF

J gene: TRBJ2-5
V gene: TRBV14
CDR3 protein: CASSGGDLRPQETQYF

J gene: TRBJ2-5
V gene: TRBV10-3
CDR3 protein: CAISVGQGGETQYF

J gene: TRBJ2-2
V gene: TRBV7-6
CDR3 protein: CASSRDNTGELFF

J gene: TRBJ1-1
V gene: TRBV20-1
CDR3 protein: CSARDPRSTTEAFF

J gene: TRBJ1-6
V gene: TRBV20-1
CDR3 protein: CSSNSPLHF

J gene: TRBJ2-5
V gene: TRBV29-1
CDR3 protein: CSLSTGFGGETQYF

J gene: TRBJ2-7
V gene: TRBV10-3
CDR3 protein: CAISTQGGSSYEQYF

J gene: TRBJ1-5
V gene: TRBV2
CDR3 protein: CASSEETGSQPQHF

J gene: TRBJ1-6
V gene: TRBV7-9
CDR3 protein: CASSLFRERNSPLHF

J gene: TRBJ1-6
V gene: TRBV2
CDR3 protein: CASSAWTPSYNSPLHF

J gene: TRBJ1-2
V gene: TRBV6-5
CDR3 protein: CASRSTGDYYGYTF

J gene: TRBJ1-1
V gene: TRBV30
CDR3 protein: CAWEEGSTEAFF

J gene: TRBJ2-7
V gene: TRBV5-6
CDR3 protein: CASSLFRRTYEQYF

J gene: TRBJ1-6
V gene: TRBV6-5
CDR3 protein: CAGRDRNFNSPLHF

J gene: TRBJ1-5
V gene: TRBV11-1
CDR3 protein: CASSPQPQKGMDSNQPQHF